The 19 T cell receptor beta chains given below trace back to one sample, sequenced in a study of OX40 agonist ivuxolimab in advanced cancers. Sequencing was performed with immunoSEQ multiplex PCR; in TCRdb, only in-frame clones are kept and a portion is missing. The sample shows tens of thousands of clones, around three quarters of them seen only once. The specimen comprised CD4+ or CD8+ T cells sorted from blood, sampled in a trial of the OX40 agonist ivuxolimab. Every receptor here comes from an adult with an advanced solid tumor such as melanoma, head and neck, liver or kidney cancer.

The rearrangement links TRBV10-1 to TRBJ2-3, with 10 bases lining up with TRBD1. Germline assignment: CDR1 WNHNN and CDR2 SYGVQD (reference sequence). V dropped 11 bases and J dropped 2; count of bases not matched to a gene: 7. The CDR3 extends over 14 amino acids. CDR3 in DNA: TGCGCCTGCAAGGGACAGGGGTCCACAGATACGCAGTATTTT. Its translation is CACKGQGSTDTQYF.

The gene calls are TRBV7-9 and TRBJ1-1, with D perhaps matching TRBD1 (5 bases). Trimming took off 6 bases at V and 3 bases at J, with 14 bases between the two ends. From germline, CDR1 is SEHNR and CDR2 FQNEAQ (reference sequence). The CDR3 is 14 amino acids. CDR3 sequence (DNA): TGTGCCAGCAGTACGCAGGGTAGTGACACTGAAGCTTTCTTT. Translating gives CASSTQGSDTEAFF.

This chain joins TRBV11-2 and TRBJ1-2; D possibly corresponds to TRBD1 (5 bases). Trimming cost V 0 bases and J 7 bases, with 12 bases left between them. The CDR3 runs to 14 residues. From germline, CDR1 is SGHAT and CDR2 FQNNGV. The CDR3 reads CASSLEPGSRGYTF. CDR3 nucleotides: TGTGCCAGCAGCTTAGAACCAGGGTCTCGTGGCTACACCTTC.

The rearrangement uses TRBV5-1 and TRBJ2-7, with 7 bases that match TRBD2. From germline, CDR1 is SGHRS and CDR2 YFSETQ. Trimming took 1 base from V and 2 from J; bases not matched to a gene: 3. The CDR3 has 14 residues. The CDR3 DNA follows: TGCGCCAGCAGCTTGAGTGGGGGGGCCTACGAGCAGTACTTC. Protein: CASSLSGGAYEQYF. Using reference TRBV5-1 and TRBJ2-7 for the parts outside the CDR3, the full variable domain is KAGVTQTPRYLIKTRGQQVTLSCSPISGHRSVSWYQQTPGQGLQFLFEYFSETQRNKGNFPGRFSGRQFSNSRSEMNVSTLELGDSALYLCASSLSGGAYEQYFGPGTRLTVT.

The chain couples TRBV28 to TRBJ2-7; TRBD2 matches at 7 bases. The CDR3 is made up of 16 amino acids. J was trimmed by 1 base and V by 5 bases; bases with no gene match: 11. Germline loops: CDR1 MDHEN, CDR2 SYDVKM. The CDR3 loop is CASSPAGEGRSYEQYF. DNA of the CDR3: TGTGCCAGCAGTCCGGCTGGGGAGGGAAGGTCCTACGAGCAGTACTTC.

This chain links TRBV7-9 with TRBJ1-6; D uncertain. This CDR3 region has 11 residues. V lost 0 bases, J lost 14 bases, and 5 bases lay in between. CDR1 SEHNR and CDR2 FQNEAQ come from the germline V gene (reference sequence). The DNA for the CDR3 is TGTGCCAGCAGCTTAGCAACCACCCTCCACTTT. This codes for CASSLATTLHF. Full variable domain (remainder filled in from reference TRBV7-9 and TRBJ1-6): DTGVSQNPRHKITKRGQNVTFRCDPISEHNRLYWYRQTLGQGPEFLTYFQNEAQLEKSRLLSDRFSAERPKGSFSTLEIQRTEQGDSAMYLCASSLATTLHFGNGTRLTVT.

A few counts support this clone. CDR3: CASSVSGAGNTIYF. The CDR3 DNA reads TGTGCCAGCAGTGTTTCAGGGGCTGGAAACACCATATATTTT. The chain is built from TRBV6-1 and TRBJ1-3; a weak D match, TRBD1 (6 bases). This CDR3 spans 14 amino acids. Germline-derived CDR1 and CDR2 are MNHNS and SASEGT. Trimming left V 4 bases short and J 2 bases short, with 9 bases between.

This rearrangement joins TRBV11-2 to TRBJ1-1; tentative D call: TRBD1 (5 bases). Germline V lookup: CDR1 SGHAT, CDR2 FQNNGV. V was clipped by 1 base and J by 0 bases, with 21 bases between them. The CDR3 extends over 19 amino acids. CDR3: CASSLGRRGTVGMNTEAFF. As DNA, the CDR3 is TGTGCCAGCAGCTTAGGAAGGCGGGGCACGGTGGGGATGAACACTGAAGCTTTCTTT.

This chain links TRBV7-8 with TRBJ1-2; TRBD1 is a possible D gene (5 bases). CDR1 is SGHVS and CDR2 is FQNEAQ in the germline V gene. The V gene lost 3 bases and the J gene lost 3 bases, with 17 bases spanning the gap. This CDR3 spans 16 amino acids. The CDR3 DNA follows: TGTGCCAGCAGCTTTAGAGGCGGGGACGGGCACTATGGCTACACCTTC. Protein sequence: CASSFRGGDGHYGYTF.

This clone was seen more than once but under ten times. J is TRBJ2-7 and V is TRBV5-1; D may be TRBD2 (7 bases). CDR1 is SGHRS and CDR2 is YFSETQ in the germline V gene. Trimming cost V 2 bases and J 0 bases, with 12 bases left between them. The CDR3 runs to 15 residues. Here the CDR3 reads CASSFEAGASYEQYF. The CDR3, as DNA: TGCGCCAGCAGCTTTGAGGCGGGGGCCTCCTACGAGCAGTACTTC.

This clone was counted only a few times. The chain joins TRBV5-4 to TRBJ1-1, with TRBD1 matching over 9 bases. V lost 4 bases to trimming and J lost 8 bases; unmatched junction nucleotides: 9. The germline V gene has CDR1 SGHNT and CDR2 YYREEE (reference sequence). The CDR3 is 14 residues long. The CDR3 nucleotides read TGTGCCAGCAGCACCCGGACAGGGGATCCGGAAGCTTTCTTT. It translates to CASSTRTGDPEAFF.

The genes are TRBV5-5 and TRBJ2-5; 11 bases are shared with TRBD1. This CDR3 region has 15 residues. Germline assignment: CDR1 SGHKS and CDR2 YYEKEE (reference sequence). Trimming took 4 bases from V and 2 from J; bases not matched to a gene: 4. CDR3 nucleotide sequence: TGTGCCAGCAGCCCCGGGACAGGGGGACAAGAGACCCAGTACTTC. Protein product: CASSPGTGGQETQYF.

This chain joins TRBV28 and TRBJ1-2, with D maybe TRBD1 (6 bases). This CDR3 region has 17 residues. V was clipped by 2 bases and J by 8 bases, with 24 bases between them. Germline assignment: CDR1 MDHEN and CDR2 SYDVKM. The CDR3 here is CASSLRTDHALWGGYTF. The CDR3 DNA sequence: TGTGCCAGCAGTTTAAGGACAGACCATGCCTTGTGGGGAGGCTACACCTTC.

J is TRBJ1-5 and V is TRBV7-9, with 7 bases fitting TRBD1. V shed 5 bases and J 3 bases; nucleotides not matched to a gene: 7. CDR1 is SEHNR and CDR2 is FQNEAQ in the germline V gene (reference sequence). This CDR3 contains 15 residues. The DNA of the CDR3 is TGTGCCAGCAGCCAACAGGGACAGTCCAATCAGCCCCAGCATTTT. Encoded protein: CASSQQGQSNQPQHF.

This chain connects TRBV14 to TRBJ2-1; no firm D call. The CDR3 loop spans 12 amino acids. Looked up from germline, CDR1 is SGHDN and CDR2 is FVKESK. The V end was cut by 4 bases, the J end by 8 bases, with 9 bases between. This CDR3 reads CASSPRVDEQFF. CDR3 DNA: TGTGCCAGCAGCCCTAGGGTAGATGAGCAGTTCTTC.

The gene calls are TRBV30 and TRBJ2-5; D ambiguous. V lost 0 bases and J 1 base, leaving 6 bases between the germline ends. The CDR3 runs 13 residues. Germline values: CDR1 GTSNPN, CDR2 SVGIG (reference sequence). The CDR3 sequence is CAWSVLLQETQYF. The CDR3, as DNA: TGTGCCTGGAGTGTATTGCTCCAAGAGACCCAGTACTTC. Variable domain in full (rest from reference TRBV30 and TRBJ2-5): SQTIHQWPATLVQPVGSPLSLECTVEGTSNPNLYWYRQAAGRGLQLLFYSVGIGQISSEVPQNLSASRPQDRQFILSSKKLLLSDSGFYLCAWSVLLQETQYFGPGTRLLVL.

In its sample, this clone was seen a few times. The V and J genes are TRBV7-6 and TRBJ2-6, with 7 bases fitting TRBD2. CDR1 is SGHVS and CDR2 is FNYEAQ in the germline V gene. This CDR3 contains 16 residues. J gave up 1 base and V 2 bases, and 2 bases lay outside the gene matches. Written as DNA, the CDR3 is TGTGCCAGCAGCTTAATGGGGGGGTCTGGGGCCAACGTCCTGACTTTC. Amino acid sequence: CASSLMGGSGANVLTF.

This sequence joins TRBV6-5 and TRBJ2-7, with unresolved D. Germline V gives CDR1 MNHEY, CDR2 SVGAGI. Trimming took off 5 bases at V and 2 bases at J, with 10 bases between the two ends. The CDR3 runs to 13 residues. This CDR3 reads CASSNGLTYEQYF. In nucleotides, the CDR3 is TGTGCCAGCAGTAACGGCTTAACCTACGAGCAGTACTTC.

The chain combines TRBV6-1 with TRBJ1-2; 9 bases line up with TRBD1. J gave up 2 bases and V 5 bases, and 6 bases lay outside the gene matches. Looked up from germline, CDR1 is MNHNS and CDR2 is SASEGT. CDR3 size: 15 residues. CDR3 bases: TGTGCCAGCAGTACCGGGACAGGGAACAACTATGGCTACACCTTC. As protein: CASSTGTGNNYGYTF.